This TCR beta chain was obtained from a study of response to subunit inactivated influenza vaccine. Study-level points and caveats: A suggestion made by the authors is that each seasonal influenza vaccination recruits few new T cells.

This CDR3 is 14 amino acids long. V was clipped by 7 bases and J by 2 bases; unmatched bases: 7. Germline CDR1 and CDR2: MNHNS and SASEGT. About this clonotype itself: Its antigen is as yet unknown.

TCRdb reprocessed the RT-PCR reads via MiXCR and lists one record per CDR3 protein. The table has roughly 500,000 distinct CDR3 sequences, approximately 17% seen once. Sequencing used CD4+ T cells sorted from PBMCs, obtained roughly 24 months after vaccination. The receptor comes from a man aged 50-75 years who received an inactivated influenza vaccine. The J gene is TRBJ2-5, the V gene TRBV6-1; 7 positions agree with TRBD1. The CDR3 loop reads CASKSTGLQETQYF. The CDR3, as DNA: TGTGCCAGCAAATCGACAGGGTTACAAGAGACCCAGTACTTC.